Below are 5 T cell receptor beta chains sequenced from a single sample in a study of blood T cell repertoires in COVID-19 (dated by TCRdb to 2018 to 2020). The library was made by the immunoSEQ multiplex PCR assay. TCRdb re-hosts the immuneACCESS table, in-frame sequences only. Its copies lack some clones; in the studies checked, an unresolved V gene accounts for under half of them, and the cause for the rest is not known. The sample table holds more than 250,000 clones, of which approximately 82% were seen once. Over 4% of the sample lies in the top ten. Sequenced material: PBMCs or T cells enriched from blood (not recorded which). These receptors originate from a man aged 35 to 55 who had been exposed to COVID-19.

V and J are TRBV23-1 and TRBJ2-7; no firm D call. TRBV23-1 is an open reading frame, and its role is uncertain. The CDR3 runs to 14 residues. V lost 0 bases and J 3 bases, leaving 9 bases between the germline ends. The CDR3 DNA is TGCGCCAGCAGTCAATCGTACAAGATCTACGAGCAGTACTTC. Translating gives CASSQSYKIYEQYF.

This chain links TRBV6-6 with TRBJ2-7; 8 bases agree with TRBD1. The CDR3 is made up of 13 amino acids. The germline V gene has CDR1 MNHNY and CDR2 SVGAGI (reference sequence). Trimming removed 6 bases from V and 4 bases from J; junction bases left unmatched: 5. Here the CDR3 reads CASSPGGVYEQYF. The CDR3 DNA follows: TGTGCCAGCAGCCCAGGGGGCGTATACGAGCAGTACTTC.

The chain carries TRBV6-5 and TRBJ2-7, with TRBD2 matching 10 bases. J lost 9 bases, V lost 7 bases, and 12 bases had no gene match. This CDR3 has 14 amino acids. Germline V gives CDR1 MNHEY, CDR2 SVGAGI. In DNA form, the CDR3 reads TGTGCCAGCACCCCCCGGACTAGCGGCCCCGGGCAGTACTTC. Translating it yields CASTPRTSGPGQYF.

The chain carries TRBV21-1 and TRBJ1-6. TRBV21-1 is marked as a pseudogene. This CDR3 has 13 residues. The CDR3 loop is CASSTEGNSPLHF. In nucleotides, the CDR3 is TGTGCCAGCAGCACCGAGGGAAATTCACCCCTCCACTTT.

This sequence joins TRBV10-3 and TRBJ2-3, with a weak D call TRBD2 (7 bases). Between the trimmed V and J ends, which lost 7 bases and 1 base, there was a span of 24 bases. The germline gives CDR1 ENHRY, CDR2 SYGVKD. This CDR3 has 18 amino acids. CDR3 residues: CAIKRGRGLAEGTDTQYF. The CDR3 DNA is TGTGCCATCAAGAGAGGGCGGGGGCTAGCGGAGGGCACAGATACGCAGTATTTT.